A selection of T cell receptor beta chains follows, all from one sample in a study of shared clonotypes between healthy human individuals. Profiled with immunoSEQ multiplex PCR; TCRdb holds only in-frame clones, not every one. The table lists over a million clones, approximately 78% of them singletons, with 0.5% to 0.65% in the top ten. The specimen sequenced was memory CD4+ T cells from PBMCs. The source of these receptors is a man aged 18 to 35 in good health. Some clones in this sample may be carry-over from other donors' samples. Both conserved end residues are part of each CDR3. The D gene is left open where the match is weak. Some rows mark clone size as missing; the rest say once, few, many or name a class of expanded clone.

D gene	V gene	J gene	clone size	CDR3 DNA	CDR3 protein
TRBD1	TRBV11-2	TRBJ2-4	-	TGTGCCAGCACCGGACAGGGGAGCGGCATTCAGTACTTC	CASTGQGSGIQYF
-	TRBV4-3	TRBJ1-2	-	TGCGCCAGCAGCCAAGATCCGGGCCGGAGTTTCTATGGCTACACCTTC	CASSQDPGRSFYGYTF
-	TRBV25-1	TRBJ2-1	-	TGTGCCAGCAGCGACCCCGCCCGGTCCAATGAGCAGTTCTTC	CASSDPARSNEQFF
-	TRBV18	TRBJ2-7	-	TGTGCCAGCTCACCATCGGCCCAGGGCTACGAGCAGTACTTC	CASSPSAQGYEQYF
TRBD2	TRBV5-4	TRBJ2-1	-	TGTGCCAGCAGCGCCGATTCTGGACTAGCGGACAATGAGCAGTTCTTC	CASSADSGLADNEQFF
-	TRBV9	TRBJ1-2	many	TGTGCCAGCAGCGAGCGGGAAGGGCTGTATGGCTACACCTTC	CASSEREGLYGYTF
-	TRBV7-9	TRBJ1-5	few	TGTGCCAGCAGCCTCTCTGGGGGGACCCAGCATTTT	CASSLSGGTQHF
-	TRBV25-1	TRBJ1-1	-	TGTGCCAGCAGTGAACAAAACGTCACCCCGAACACTGAAGCTTTCTTT	CASSEQNVTPNTEAFF
-	TRBV5-4	TRBJ1-1	-	TGTGCCAGCAGCTACCGAACTAATGAAGCTTTCTTT	CASSYRTNEAFF
TRBD2	TRBV6-6	TRBJ2-7	-	TGTGCCAGCAGTCTTAGCGGGAGAAGGTACGAGCAGTACTTC	CASSLSGRRYEQYF
TRBD1	TRBV7-2	TRBJ2-7	-	TGTGCCAGCAGCTACCGGGACAGGGGGTTCTACGAGCAGTACTTC	CASSYRDRGFYEQYF
-	TRBV7-9	TRBJ1-3	few	TGTGCCAGCAGCTTAGGTGGAACTGCTGGAAACACCATATATTTT	CASSLGGTAGNTIYF
-	TRBV2	TRBJ2-5	-	TGTGCCAGCAGGGACGGCCTAGGGACCCAGTACTTC	CASRDGLGTQYF
TRBD1	TRBV4-2	TRBJ2-7	-	TGTGCCAGCAGCCAAGATTGGTCCGGGACAGGGGTCTTCTACGAGCAGTACTTC	CASSQDWSGTGVFYEQYF
-	TRBV7-3	TRBJ2-3	-	TGTGCCAGCAGTCCCGGCCGAGCAGATACGCAGTATTTT	CASSPGRADTQYF
-	TRBV28	TRBJ1-2	-	TGTGCCAGCAGTTCGGGACGGATCTATGGCTACACCTTC	CASSSGRIYGYTF
-	TRBV5-1	TRBJ2-1	-	TGCGCCAGCAGCTTGGTAACCAGATACAATGAGCAGTTCTTC	CASSLVTRYNEQFF
-	TRBV7-2	TRBJ2-7	-	TGTGCCAGCAGCTTACAACAGGGTCCCCACGAGCAGTACTTC	CASSLQQGPHEQYF
-	TRBV2	TRBJ2-3	-	TGTGCCAGCAGTCGCGGGTCAGCCGCTTTTAGCACAGATACGCAGTATTTT	CASSRGSAAFSTDTQYF
-	TRBV7-3	TRBJ2-2	-	TGTGCCAGCAGCTTAAATTACGTCGGGGAGCTGTTTTTT	CASSLNYVGELFF
-	TRBV5-1	TRBJ2-5	-	TGCGCCAGCAGCCTGGAGTCCCAACGGGAGACCCAGTACTTC	CASSLESQRETQYF
TRBD2	TRBV5-6	TRBJ2-7	-	TGTGCCAGCAGCCAGGGACTAGCGGGAGGGCTTTACGAGCAGTACTTC	CASSQGLAGGLYEQYF
TRBD2	TRBV25-1	TRBJ2-1	-	TGTGCCAGCAGTGTCCCGGGAGGGCGCAATGAGCAGTTCTTC	CASSVPGGRNEQFF